Following are 8 T cell receptor beta chains from one sample sequenced in a study of blood T cell repertoires in COVID-19. Only in-frame clones appear in the TCRdb table, and some are missing; sequencing was by immunoSEQ multiplex PCR. The repertoire has fewer than 70,000 clones, approximately 83% of them found once; the top ten carry approximately 17%. The material sequenced was peripheral blood. All receptors come from a middle-aged man with COVID-19, enrolled during active disease.

The rearrangement joins TRBV10-3 to TRBJ1-6; 8 bases are shared with TRBD1. Germline-derived CDR1 and CDR2 are ENHRY and SYGVKD. Trimming cost V 3 bases and J 7 bases; bases outside gene matches: 5. The CDR3 consists of 15 residues. CDR3 residues: CAISETGQVNSPLHF. Here the CDR3 DNA reads TGTGCCATCAGTGAAACGGGACAGGTAAATTCACCCCTCCACTTT.

The V and J genes are TRBV10-3 and TRBJ1-6; 8 bases are a match to TRBD1. In germline, CDR1 is ENHRY, CDR2 SYGVKD. The J segment lost 5 bases and the V segment lost 6 bases, leaving 0 bases of the junction unmatched. The CDR3 contains 13 residues. CDR3 loop: CAIRDRDNSPLHF. CDR3 in DNA: TGTGCCATCAGGGACAGGGATAATTCACCCCTCCACTTT.

This chain links TRBV6-5 with TRBJ1-1, with D uncertain. The CDR3 has 10 residues. Germline V gives CDR1 MNHEY, CDR2 SVGAGI. The ends were cut back, 8 bases at V and 2 bases at J, with 3 bases in the middle. CDR3 DNA sequence: TGTGCCAGCGGCAACACTGAAGCTTTCTTT. Translating gives CASGNTEAFF.

This clone was recorded only once. The V call is TRBV9, the J call TRBJ2-1; 12 bases fit TRBD2. The CDR3 sequence is 19 residues long. Germline lookup yields CDR1 SGDLS and CDR2 YYNGEE. Germline trimming cut 0 bases from V and 8 bases from J; bases unmatched to any gene: 15. CDR3 sequence (DNA): TGTGCCAGCAGCGTAGCGATATTGACTAGCGGGGGCTCTAAGTATGAGCAGTTCTTC. It is translated as CASSVAILTSGGSKYEQFF.

In nucleotides, the CDR3 is TGTGCCAGTAGTATAGACAGGGGCACTGAAGCTTTCTTT. Translation: CASSIDRGTEAFF. The chain joins TRBV19 to TRBJ1-1, with D tentatively TRBD1 (6 bases). CDR3 length equals 13 residues. CDR1 is LNHDA and CDR2 is SQIVND in the germline V gene (reference sequence). V was pared by 0 bases and J by 4 bases, with 6 bases between.

The V call is TRBV10-1, the J call TRBJ2-7; 9 nucleotides match TRBD2. This CDR3 is built from 14 residues. The germline CDR1 and CDR2 sequences are WNHNN and SYGVQD (reference sequence). V dropped 4 bases and J dropped 3; count of bases not matched to a gene: 4. The chain's CDR3 is CASSAGLAHYEQYF. CDR3 DNA: TGCGCCAGCAGTGCCGGACTAGCGCACTACGAGCAGTACTTC.

Only one count was recorded for this clone. The CDR3 sequence: CASSSDRGRGYTEAFF. CDR3 nucleotide sequence: TGTGCCAGCAGCTCCGACAGGGGGCGCGGGTACACTGAAGCTTTCTTT. This chain joins TRBV6-6 and TRBJ1-1, with TRBD1 matching over 10 bases. The J segment lost 3 bases and the V segment lost 6 bases, leaving 10 bases of the junction unmatched. CDR3 length equals 16 residues. Per germline, CDR1 MNHNY and CDR2 SVGAGI (reference sequence).

V gene TRBV14 combines with J gene TRBJ2-2; 10 nucleotides line up with TRBD1. CDR1 is SGHDN and CDR2 is FVKESK in the germline V gene. The V gene end was trimmed by 8 bases and the J gene end by 7 bases; junction bases not matched to a gene: 7. CDR3 size: 14 residues. Written as DNA, the CDR3 is TGTGCCAGCCGCGACAGGGGGCTTTACGGGGAGCTGTTTTTT. Protein: CASRDRGLYGELFF.